This T cell receptor (beta chain) stems from a study of naive and memory T cell subsets. Study-wide points: Diversity fell and Gini index rose from naive through CM, EM, EMRA.

Trimming shortened V by 3 bases and J by 1 base, and 19 bases separated the two germline ends. Germline V lookup: CDR1 DFQATT, CDR2 SNEGSKA (reference sequence). This CDR3 has 17 amino acids. Four subsets defined by CD45RA and CD27 were sorted after CD3, CD4, CD8 and live/dead staining. Two oligonucleotides, mixed equimolar, formed the beta constant-region primer covering TRBC1 and TRBC2. Ligated cDNA was amplified by four rounds of PCR with nested alpha and beta constant-region primers and SP2. One entry per CDR3 protein results from TCRdb running MiXCR on the UMI-ligation and nested PCR reads. Found here are about 120,000 distinct CDR3 sequences, around 35% of them singletons; the top ten hold around 0.92%. Comment on this clonotype: Its antigen is still unknown.

The gene calls are TRBV20-1 and TRBJ2-1; D possibly corresponds to TRBD2 (6 bases). Sequences were obtained from central memory CD4+ T cells from blood. This clonotype was sampled from a human donor in good health. Here the CDR3 DNA reads TGCAGTGCTAGGACCCTACTTACTAGCCTATCCTACAATGAGCAGTTCTTC. Translation gives CSARTLLTSLSYNEQFF.